This is a list of T cell receptor beta chains from one sample in a study of tumor-infiltrating lymphocytes in primary liver carcinoma. TCRdb reanalysed the multiplex PCR reads using MiXCR and keeps one entry per CDR3 protein. The sample has about 320,000 distinct CDR3 sequences, around three fifths seen once. Sequencing was performed on peripheral blood. Every receptor here comes from a woman in her thirties with primary liver carcinoma and hepatitis B virus infection. CDR3s include the opening cysteine and the closing phenylalanine or tryptophan. D genes are given only for firm matches. Rows give clone size only sometimes, using once, few, many, or a class for an expanded clone.

CDR3 protein: CASSSPGLGAGDTQYF; CDR3 DNA: TGTGCCAGCAGTTCTCCGGGACTGGGGGCAGGGGATACGCAGTATTTT; D gene: -; J gene: TRBJ2-3; V gene: TRBV28; clone size: few
CDR3 protein: CTSRSTEHSGNTIYF; CDR3 DNA: TGTACCAGCAGGTCGACAGAGCACTCTGGAAACACCATATATTTT; D gene: -; J gene: TRBJ1-3; V gene: TRBV12-3/TRBV12-4; clone size: once
CDR3 protein: CASSQVPARLAGGIQYF; CDR3 DNA: TGCGCCAGCAGCCAAGTTCCTGCGAGACTAGCGGGAGGCATTCAGTACTTC; D gene: TRBD2; J gene: TRBJ2-4; V gene: TRBV4-1; clone size: -
CDR3 protein: CAWSPGKYEQYF; CDR3 DNA: TGTGCCTGGAGTCCCGGGAAATACGAGCAGTACTTC; D gene: -; J gene: TRBJ2-7; V gene: TRBV30; clone size: -
CDR3 protein: CASSYTQYEQYF; CDR3 DNA: TGTGCCAGCAGTTACACACAATACGAGCAGTACTTC; D gene: -; J gene: TRBJ2-7; V gene: TRBV6-6; clone size: -
CDR3 protein: CASSYTGGRLQETQYF; CDR3 DNA: TGTGCCAGCAGCTATACTGGCGGCAGACTCCAAGAGACCCAGTACTTC; D gene: -; J gene: TRBJ2-5; V gene: TRBV11-2; clone size: many
CDR3 protein: CASSSPSLQGADTQYF; CDR3 DNA: TGTGCCAGCAGCTCACCTAGCTTACAGGGAGCAGATACGCAGTATTTT; D gene: -; J gene: TRBJ2-3; V gene: TRBV7-9; clone size: -
CDR3 protein: CASSLGTDTDTQYF; CDR3 DNA: TGCGCCAGCAGCTTAGGGACGGACACAGATACGCAGTATTTT; D gene: -; J gene: TRBJ2-3; V gene: TRBV5-1; clone size: -
CDR3 protein: CASTRDGTGELFF; CDR3 DNA: TGTGCCAGCACTAGGGACGGCACCGGGGAGCTGTTTTTT; D gene: -; J gene: TRBJ2-2; V gene: TRBV6-2/TRBV6-3; clone size: -
CDR3 protein: CGTVRSNTGELFF; CDR3 DNA: TGTGGAACCGTGAGGTCGAACACCGGGGAGCTGTTTTTT; D gene: -; J gene: TRBJ2-2; V gene: TRBV12-3/TRBV12-4; clone size: few
CDR3 protein: CASSLAGRDTQYF; CDR3 DNA: TGTGCCAGCAGTTTAGCGGGTAGAGATACGCAGTATTTT; D gene: -; J gene: TRBJ2-3; V gene: TRBV12-3/TRBV12-4; clone size: -
CDR3 protein: CASNHGLAVTDTQYF; CDR3 DNA: TGCGCCAGCAACCACGGACTAGCGGTCACAGATACGCAGTATTTT; D gene: TRBD2; J gene: TRBJ2-3; V gene: TRBV4-3; clone size: -
CDR3 protein: CSGGAGETQYF; CDR3 DNA: TGCAGCGGGGGGGCGGGGGAGACCCAGTACTTC; D gene: -; J gene: TRBJ2-5; V gene: TRBV29-1; clone size: few
CDR3 protein: CASSQGERETQYF; CDR3 DNA: TGTGCCAGCAGCCAGGGGGAACGGGAGACCCAGTACTTC; D gene: TRBD1; J gene: TRBJ2-5; V gene: TRBV12-3/TRBV12-4; clone size: few
CDR3 protein: CASSTRTGSAKETQYF; CDR3 DNA: TGTGCCAGCAGTACAAGGACAGGGAGCGCGAAAGAGACCCAGTACTTC; D gene: TRBD1; J gene: TRBJ2-5; V gene: TRBV11-2; clone size: -
CDR3 protein: CASSYIVGVPHTQYF; CDR3 DNA: TGTGCCAGCAGCTACATAGTGGGAGTGCCACATACGCAGTATTTT; D gene: -; J gene: TRBJ2-3; V gene: TRBV11-2; clone size: -
CDR3 protein: CTSSLVLGGYMSNQPQHF; CDR3 DNA: TGTACCAGCAGCTTAGTCTTAGGGGGGTATATGAGCAATCAGCCCCAGCATTTT; D gene: -; J gene: TRBJ1-5; V gene: TRBV7-9; clone size: -
CDR3 protein: CASRPGYFTDTQYF; CDR3 DNA: TGTGCCAGCAGGCCGGGCTATTTCACAGATACGCAGTATTTT; D gene: -; J gene: TRBJ2-3; V gene: TRBV6-2/TRBV6-3; clone size: few
CDR3 protein: CASSPAVGVYGYTF; CDR3 DNA: TGTGCCAGCAGCCCCGCGGTCGGGGTCTATGGCTACACCTTC; D gene: -; J gene: TRBJ1-2; V gene: TRBV12-3/TRBV12-4; clone size: -
CDR3 protein: CASSLGPLSDGYAF; CDR3 DNA: TGCGCCAGCAGCCTCGGGCCTCTCTCTGACGGCTACGCCTTC; D gene: -; J gene: TRBJ1-2; V gene: TRBV4-1; clone size: -
CDR3 protein: CARTWGGSTDTQYF; CDR3 DNA: TGTGCCAGAACCTGGGGGGGAAGCACAGATACGCAGTATTTT; D gene: TRBD2; J gene: TRBJ2-3; V gene: TRBV12-3/TRBV12-4; clone size: few
CDR3 protein: CANSPGQGNTDAQYF; CDR3 DNA: TGTGCCAACAGCCCGGGACAGGGCAACACAGATGCGCAGTATTTT; D gene: TRBD1; J gene: TRBJ2-3; V gene: TRBV11-1; clone size: once
CDR3 protein: CATSDSGNWDGRNEQFF; CDR3 DNA: TGTGCCACCAGTGATTCGGGGAACTGGGACGGGCGAAATGAGCAGTTCTTC; D gene: -; J gene: TRBJ2-1; V gene: TRBV24-1; clone size: -
CDR3 protein: CASSQQGYYGYTF; CDR3 DNA: TGTGCCAGCAGCCAACAGGGATACTATGGCTACACCTTC; D gene: -; J gene: TRBJ1-2; V gene: TRBV14; clone size: -
CDR3 protein: CASSTRQCEREGPDTQYF; CDR3 DNA: TGTGCCAGTAGCACAAGACAATGCGAGCGGGAGGGCCCAGATACGCAGTATTTT; D gene: TRBD2; J gene: TRBJ2-3; V gene: TRBV11-2; clone size: -
CDR3 protein: CASRPGQGVGELFF; CDR3 DNA: TGTGCCAGCAGACCCGGACAGGGTGTCGGGGAGCTGTTTTTT; D gene: TRBD1; J gene: TRBJ2-2; V gene: TRBV6-2/TRBV6-3; clone size: few
CDR3 protein: CASSLVGTQDF; CDR3 DNA: TGTGCCAGCAGCCTAGTAGGGACCCAGGACTTC; D gene: -; J gene: TRBJ2-5; V gene: TRBV11-2; clone size: -
CDR3 protein: CVSSLASEANEQYF; CDR3 DNA: TGTGTCAGCAGCTTAGCCTCCGAGGCGAACGAGCAGTACTTC; D gene: -; J gene: TRBJ2-7; V gene: TRBV11-3; clone size: -
CDR3 protein: CASSYRTGGSTDTQYF; CDR3 DNA: TGCGCCAGCAGCTATAGGACAGGGGGGAGCACAGATACGCAGTATTTT; D gene: TRBD1; J gene: TRBJ2-3; V gene: TRBV5-1; clone size: -
CDR3 protein: CASSFVSGRGSYNEQFF; CDR3 DNA: TGTGCCAGCAGTTTCGTTAGCGGGAGGGGCTCCTACAATGAGCAGTTCTTC; D gene: TRBD2; J gene: TRBJ2-1; V gene: TRBV6-2/TRBV6-3; clone size: many
CDR3 protein: CGSSFALANEQFF; CDR3 DNA: TGTGGCAGCAGCTTCGCACTAGCGAATGAGCAGTTCTTC; D gene: TRBD2; J gene: TRBJ2-1; V gene: TRBV4-2; clone size: -
CDR3 protein: CATSGAGGQETQYF; CDR3 DNA: TGTGCCACCAGTGGCGCGGGAGGGCAAGAGACCCAGTACTTC; D gene: TRBD2; J gene: TRBJ2-5; V gene: TRBV24-1; clone size: -
CDR3 protein: CASSEGLRLYLTDTQYF; CDR3 DNA: TGTGCCAGCAGTGAGGGACTCAGACTCTATCTCACAGATACGCAGTATTTT; D gene: -; J gene: TRBJ2-3; V gene: TRBV11-2; clone size: many
CDR3 protein: CAWGQGYTEAFF; CDR3 DNA: TGTGCCTGGGGACAGGGCTACACTGAAGCTTTCTTT; D gene: TRBD1; J gene: TRBJ1-1; V gene: TRBV30; clone size: -
CDR3 protein: CASSYGGAGQPQHF; CDR3 DNA: TGTGCCAGCAGTTACGGGGGGGCTGGGCAGCCCCAGCATTTT; D gene: -; J gene: TRBJ1-5; V gene: TRBV6-2/TRBV6-3; clone size: few
CDR3 protein: CASSEGGRGWGMNTEAFF; CDR3 DNA: TGTGCCAGCAGTGAAGGAGGAAGAGGTTGGGGGATGAACACTGAAGCTTTCTTT; D gene: -; J gene: TRBJ1-1; V gene: TRBV6-1; clone size: -
CDR3 protein: CASSQGLGSTIYF; CDR3 DNA: TGTGCTAGCAGCCAGGGTCTCGGAAGCACCATATATTTT; D gene: -; J gene: TRBJ1-3; V gene: TRBV14; clone size: -